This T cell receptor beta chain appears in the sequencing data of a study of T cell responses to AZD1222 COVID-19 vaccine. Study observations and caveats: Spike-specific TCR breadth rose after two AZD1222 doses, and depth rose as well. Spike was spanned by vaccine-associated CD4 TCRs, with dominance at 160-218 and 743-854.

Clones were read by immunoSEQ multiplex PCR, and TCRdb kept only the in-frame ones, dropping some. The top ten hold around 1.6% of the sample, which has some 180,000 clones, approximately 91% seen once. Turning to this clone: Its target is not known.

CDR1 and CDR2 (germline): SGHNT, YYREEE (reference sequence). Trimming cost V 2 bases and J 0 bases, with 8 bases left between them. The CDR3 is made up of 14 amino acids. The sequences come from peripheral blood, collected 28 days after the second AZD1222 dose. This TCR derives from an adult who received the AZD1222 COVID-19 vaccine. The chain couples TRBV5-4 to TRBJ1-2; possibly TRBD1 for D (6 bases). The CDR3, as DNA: TGTGCCAGCAGCTTCGGACAGACTAACTATGGCTACACCTTC. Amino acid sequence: CASSFGQTNYGYTF. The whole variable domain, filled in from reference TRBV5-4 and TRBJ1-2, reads ETGVTQSPTHLIKTRGQQVTLRCSSQSGHNTVSWYQQALGQGPQFIFQYYREEENGRGNFPPRFSGLQFPNYSSELNVNALELDDSALYLCASSFGQTNYGYTFGSGTRLTVV.